The 13 T cell receptor beta chains below were found in one sample sequenced in a study of shared clonotypes between healthy human individuals. Profiled with immunoSEQ multiplex PCR; TCRdb holds only in-frame clones, not every one. The sample carries about 1.1 million clones, 77% recorded once. The sample comprised memory CD4+ T cells from PBMCs. Subset defined: CD45RA-negative fraction. These receptors were taken from a man aged 18 to 29 in good health. Some clones in this sample may be carry-over from other donors' samples.

The J gene is TRBJ2-3, the V gene TRBV4-1; D is perhaps TRBD1 (6 bases). CDR3 length equals 18 residues. Trimming stripped 4 bases from V and 2 bases from J, with 22 bases between. CDR1 is MGHRA, CDR2 YSYEKL, per germline. CDR3 sequence (DNA): TGCGCCAGCAGCCTGAACCCCGGACAGCCCCTAAACACAGATACGCAGTATTTT. Amino acid sequence: CASSLNPGQPLNTDTQYF.

The rearrangement links TRBV6-1 to TRBJ2-1, with 9 bases that match TRBD1. The CDR3 contains 14 residues. The germline gives CDR1 MNHNS, CDR2 SASEGT. After removal of 6 bases from V and 2 bases from J, the junction contained 2 bases not matched to a gene. CDR3 protein: CASRGQGTYNEQFF. The CDR3 region has the DNA TGTGCCAGCAGGGGACAGGGTACCTACAATGAGCAGTTCTTC.

The gene calls are TRBV5-1 and TRBJ1-1; 7 nucleotides align to TRBD1. The germline V gene has CDR1 SGHRS and CDR2 YFSETQ. V trimming: 4 bases; J trimming: 3 bases; junction bases outside the gene matches: 15. This CDR3 region has 17 residues. The CDR3 sequence is CASSPGDREVAYTEAFF. In DNA, the CDR3 is TGCGCCAGCAGCCCAGGGGACAGAGAAGTTGCGTACACTGAAGCTTTCTTT.

About this clone itself: Possible read error: a much larger clone is one base away. This specimen includes other DNA sequences encoding the same CDR3. The genes are TRBV5-1 and TRBJ1-1; TRBD1 might be the D (6 bases). Trimming cost V 3 bases and J 0 bases, with 9 bases left between them. The CDR3 covers 14 residues. From germline, CDR1 is SGHRS and CDR2 YFSETQ. As DNA, the CDR3 is TGCGCCAGCAGCTGGGGGCAAATGAACACTGAAGCTTTCTTT. As protein: CASSWGQMNTEAFF.

This clone came up a few times. Within the sample, other DNA sequences also encode this same CDR3. The chain recombines TRBV9 with TRBJ2-5; D unclear. The germline V and J ends were trimmed by 2 bases and 3 bases, with 5 bases remaining between them. The germline CDR1 and CDR2 sequences are SGDLS and YYNGEE. This CDR3 is built from 12 residues. This chain's CDR3 is CASSVDEETQYF. CDR3 nucleotide sequence: TGTGCCAGCAGCGTGGACGAAGAGACCCAGTACTTC.

V is TRBV5-6 and J is TRBJ2-1; 7 nucleotides match TRBD1. Germline CDR1 reads SGHDT; CDR2 reads YYEEEE. V gave up 4 bases and J gave up 4 bases; unmatched junction bases: 8. The CDR3 spans 15 residues. This chain's CDR3 is CASSRKGQSYNEQFF. The CDR3 DNA reads TGTGCCAGCAGCCGTAAGGGACAGTCATACAATGAGCAGTTCTTC.

This rearrangement joins TRBV7-2 to TRBJ2-7; the D call may be TRBD1 or TRBD2 (5 bases each). Germline V CDR1 and CDR2: SGHTA, FQGNSA. Deletions cut 1 base from V and 2 bases from J, with 12 bases between. The CDR3 extends over 15 amino acids. The CDR3: CASSLDGTATYEQYF. Here the CDR3 DNA reads TGTGCCAGCAGCTTAGACGGGACGGCTACCTACGAGCAGTACTTC.

Remarks on this clone: This sample includes further DNA sequences coding for the same CDR3. V is TRBV28 and J is TRBJ2-7; D uncertain. The ends were cut back, 6 bases at V and 4 bases at J, with 7 bases in the middle. The V gene's germline CDR1 is MDHEN and CDR2 SYDVKM. The CDR3 runs to 11 residues. The CDR3 reads CASSLEYEQYF. The CDR3 DNA follows: TGTGCCAGCAGCCTTGAATACGAGCAGTACTTC.

In its sample, this clone was seen once. The V call is TRBV7-3, the J call TRBJ2-1; D is perhaps TRBD1 (6 bases). V lost 4 bases to trimming and J lost 0 bases, with 10 bases between them. This CDR3 has 15 residues. Germline V CDR1 and CDR2: SGHTA, FQGTGA. Here the CDR3 reads CASSSMTGSYNEQFF. The CDR3 bases are TGTGCCAGCAGCTCAATGACAGGCTCCTACAATGAGCAGTTCTTC.

For this clone: Other DNA sequences in this sample translate to the same CDR3. The CDR3 bases are TGTGCCAGCAGCCCCCAAGGGACAGGGAACACCGGGGAGCTGTTTTTT. It codes for CASSPQGTGNTGELFF. The chain employs TRBV7-9 and TRBJ2-2; 8 bases match TRBD1. Trimming at V came to 5 bases and at J to 1 base, leaving 6 bases not matched to a gene. The CDR3 runs 16 residues. Germline lookup yields CDR1 SEHNR and CDR2 FQNEAQ (reference sequence).

The J gene is TRBJ2-2, the V gene TRBV4-2, with D possibly being TRBD1 (6 bases). The V gene's germline CDR1 is LGHNA and CDR2 YNFKEQ. The CDR3 runs to 14 residues. V gave up 3 bases and J gave up 5 bases, with 10 bases separating them. The CDR3 spells CASSQRGRTGELFF. The DNA for the CDR3 is TGTGCCAGCAGCCAGAGGGGGAGAACCGGGGAGCTGTTTTTT.

The V gene is TRBV28, the J gene TRBJ2-7, with 7 bases identical to TRBD1. J gave up 2 bases and V 9 bases, and 10 bases lay outside the gene matches. Germline loops: CDR1 MDHEN, CDR2 SYDVKM. The CDR3 spans 14 residues. The CDR3 DNA reads TGTGCCAGTTCCGGGACAGCAGTTCCCTACGAGCAGTACTTC. This gives the protein CASSGTAVPYEQYF.

J is TRBJ1-2 and V is TRBV5-6; D call uncertain. The CDR3 consists of 13 residues. Per the germline V gene, CDR1 is SGHDT and CDR2 is YYEEEE. V shed 0 bases and J shed 3 bases, with 6 bases lying between them. The DNA of the CDR3 is TGTGCCAGCAGCTTGGCCCCAGACTATGGCTACACCTTC. Translation gives CASSLAPDYGYTF. Full variable domain (rest looked up from reference TRBV5-6 and TRBJ1-2): DAGVTQSPTHLIKTRGQQVTLRCSPKSGHDTVSWYQQALGQGPQFIFQYYEEEERQRGNFPDRFSGHQFPNYSSELNVNALLLGDSALYLCASSLAPDYGYTFGSGTRLTVV.